The clone carrying this T cell receptor (beta chain) showed up just a few times. With a J-beta primer mix and a sample-barcoded 5' primer, a second PCR ran about 7 to 12 cycles. Via MiXCR, TCRdb re-called the 5' RACE reads, giving one row per CDR3 protein. The table has about 800,000 distinct CDR3 sequences, approximately 25% seen once. The sample belongs to a study of blood T cells in healthy people across ages. The sample also formed part of further work on T cells of mothers and their children.

The sequenced sample consisted of blood. The TCR sequence derives from a boy younger than 18 in good health.

CDR3 region: CASSYFPAGQETQYF. CDR3 nucleotides: TGTGCCAGCAGTTACTTCCCTGCGGGTCAAGAGACCCAGTACTTC. The chain uses TRBV6-2 or TRBV6-3 and TRBJ2-5; TRBD2 is a possible D gene (5 bases). The length of the CDR3 is 15 residues. The V and J ends lost 1 base and 2 bases respectively, with 11 bases between them. CDR1 MNHEY and CDR2 SVGEGT come from the germline V gene.